The rows below give T cell receptor beta chains drawn from one sample of a study of blood T cell repertoires in COVID-19. Produced via immunoSEQ multiplex PCR; TCRdb's table is partial and in-frame only. This sample carries over 35,000 clones, about 74% of them seen once, and the ten largest clones take less than 2.5%. Sequencing was done on a sample of peripheral blood. The receptors stem from a man aged 55 to 70 with active COVID-19. The CDR3 runs from the conserved cysteine through the conserved F or W. Each record gives: CDR3 DNA, CDR3 protein, D gene, CDR3 length, clone size, V gene, J gene. D genes are given only for firm matches. Not every row has a clone size; where given, it reads once, few, many or a size class.

cdr3_nt: TGCGCCAGCAGCTTGGCCGTGGTAGCGGGGGCCTACGAGCAGTACTTC; cdr3_aa: CASSLAVVAGAYEQYF; d_call: TRBD2; cdr3_length: 16; clone_size: NA; v_call: TRBV5-1; j_call: TRBJ2-7
cdr3_nt: TGTGCCAGCAGCCCGACTAGCTACAATGAGCAGTTCTTC; cdr3_aa: CASSPTSYNEQFF; d_call: NA; cdr3_length: 13; clone_size: NA; v_call: TRBV7-8; j_call: TRBJ2-1
cdr3_nt: TGTGCCAGCAGCCTTTGGGACAATGATCAGCCCCAGCATTTT; cdr3_aa: CASSLWDNDQPQHF; d_call: NA; cdr3_length: 14; clone_size: NA; v_call: TRBV6-6; j_call: TRBJ1-5
cdr3_nt: TGCGCCAGCAGCATACCGGGACAGGAAGAGCAGTACTTC; cdr3_aa: CASSIPGQEEQYF; d_call: TRBD1; cdr3_length: 13; clone_size: NA; v_call: TRBV5-1; j_call: TRBJ2-7
cdr3_nt: TGTGCCAGCAGTTACGGGCCCGGCGGGGAGCAGTTCTTC; cdr3_aa: CASSYGPGGEQFF; d_call: NA; cdr3_length: 13; clone_size: NA; v_call: TRBV6-5; j_call: TRBJ2-1
cdr3_nt: TGTGCCAGCAGCCCCGACGGGTATAGCTACGAGCAGTACTTC; cdr3_aa: CASSPDGYSYEQYF; d_call: NA; cdr3_length: 14; clone_size: NA; v_call: TRBV9; j_call: TRBJ2-7
cdr3_nt: TGTGCCAGCAGTTACTCGAAAACGGGCACTGAAGCTTTCTTT; cdr3_aa: CASSYSKTGTEAFF; d_call: NA; cdr3_length: 14; clone_size: few; v_call: TRBV6-2/TRBV6-3; j_call: TRBJ1-1
cdr3_nt: TGTGCCTGGAGTTCGCCCCTAAGAGGCTATAATTCACCCCTCCACTTT; cdr3_aa: CAWSSPLRGYNSPLHF; d_call: NA; cdr3_length: 16; clone_size: NA; v_call: TRBV30; j_call: TRBJ1-6
cdr3_nt: TGTGCCAGCAGCACAGTTGAGACAGCTCTCTATGGCTACACCTTC; cdr3_aa: CASSTVETALYGYTF; d_call: NA; cdr3_length: 15; clone_size: NA; v_call: TRBV27; j_call: TRBJ1-2
cdr3_nt: TGTGCCAGCAGCCGGGACAGGGGAACTGAAGCTTTCTTT; cdr3_aa: CASSRDRGTEAFF; d_call: TRBD1; cdr3_length: 13; clone_size: NA; v_call: TRBV2; j_call: TRBJ1-1
cdr3_nt: TGTGCCAGCACGCCAGGGGCCTGGGAGACCCAGTACTTC; cdr3_aa: CASTPGAWETQYF; d_call: NA; cdr3_length: 13; clone_size: NA; v_call: TRBV7-8; j_call: TRBJ2-5
cdr3_nt: TGTGCCAGCAGTCCCCATCCTCCAGGGGCTAACTATGGCTACACCTTC; cdr3_aa: CASSPHPPGANYGYTF; d_call: NA; cdr3_length: 16; clone_size: once; v_call: TRBV27; j_call: TRBJ1-2
cdr3_nt: TGCGCCAGCAGCCCCCCCGGGACTAGCGGGATGAATGAGCAGTTCTTC; cdr3_aa: CASSPPGTSGMNEQFF; d_call: TRBD2; cdr3_length: 16; clone_size: NA; v_call: TRBV4-3; j_call: TRBJ2-1
cdr3_nt: TGTGCCAGCAGTGCGACAGGGTTTGGAGAGACCCAGTACTTC; cdr3_aa: CASSATGFGETQYF; d_call: TRBD1; cdr3_length: 14; clone_size: NA; v_call: TRBV2; j_call: TRBJ2-5
cdr3_nt: TGTGCCAGCGAGGGAAGCGGGGGAAATGAGCAGTTCTTC; cdr3_aa: CASEGSGGNEQFF; d_call: TRBD2; cdr3_length: 13; clone_size: once; v_call: TRBV2; j_call: TRBJ2-1
cdr3_nt: TGTGCCTGGAGTGTACAGGGGGACACTGAAGCTTTCTTT; cdr3_aa: CAWSVQGDTEAFF; d_call: TRBD1; cdr3_length: 13; clone_size: once; v_call: TRBV30; j_call: TRBJ1-1
cdr3_nt: TGCGCCAGCAGCTTGAGGGGCACTGAAGCTTTCTTT; cdr3_aa: CASSLRGTEAFF; d_call: NA; cdr3_length: 12; clone_size: NA; v_call: TRBV5-1; j_call: TRBJ1-1
cdr3_nt: TGCGCCAGCCGCTTCCACTACGAGCAGTACTTC; cdr3_aa: CASRFHYEQYF; d_call: NA; cdr3_length: 11; clone_size: NA; v_call: TRBV5-1; j_call: TRBJ2-7
cdr3_nt: TGTGCCAGCAGTTACAGGGGGCGTAACTATGGCTACACCTTC; cdr3_aa: CASSYRGRNYGYTF; d_call: TRBD1; cdr3_length: 14; clone_size: NA; v_call: TRBV28; j_call: TRBJ1-2
cdr3_nt: TGTGCCAGTACCGACAGGGTTACTAATTCACCCCTCCACTTT; cdr3_aa: CASTDRVTNSPLHF; d_call: TRBD1; cdr3_length: 14; clone_size: NA; v_call: TRBV19; j_call: TRBJ1-6
cdr3_nt: TGTGCCAGCAGCTCGACAGGGAGCAATCAGCCCCAGCATTTT; cdr3_aa: CASSSTGSNQPQHF; d_call: TRBD1; cdr3_length: 14; clone_size: NA; v_call: TRBV7-9; j_call: TRBJ1-5
cdr3_nt: TGTGCCATCAGCCAGACGGCCCAGGGCCCCGATACTGGAAACACCATATATTTT; cdr3_aa: CAISQTAQGPDTGNTIYF; d_call: NA; cdr3_length: 18; clone_size: NA; v_call: TRBV10-3; j_call: TRBJ1-3
cdr3_nt: TGTGCCAGCAGTTACTCGAGGCCCCCCTCCTACGAGCAGTACTTC; cdr3_aa: CASSYSRPPSYEQYF; d_call: NA; cdr3_length: 15; clone_size: NA; v_call: TRBV6-5; j_call: TRBJ2-7
cdr3_nt: TGTGCCAGCAGCTTAACGGGGAGCGGGAAGTACAATGAGCAGTTCTTC; cdr3_aa: CASSLTGSGKYNEQFF; d_call: TRBD2; cdr3_length: 16; clone_size: once; v_call: TRBV7-3; j_call: TRBJ2-1
cdr3_nt: TGCGCCAGCAGCGAACTACAGGGGGCCACTGAAGCTTTCTTT; cdr3_aa: CASSELQGATEAFF; d_call: TRBD1; cdr3_length: 14; clone_size: NA; v_call: TRBV5-1; j_call: TRBJ1-1
cdr3_nt: TGTGCCAGCAGTGAATCGGGTGGGACCGGGGAGCTGTTTTTT; cdr3_aa: CASSESGGTGELFF; d_call: NA; cdr3_length: 14; clone_size: NA; v_call: TRBV6-4; j_call: TRBJ2-2
cdr3_nt: TGTGCCAGCAGGTGGACTAGCAGCCACGAGCAGTACTTC; cdr3_aa: CASRWTSSHEQYF; d_call: TRBD2; cdr3_length: 13; clone_size: NA; v_call: TRBV28; j_call: TRBJ2-7
cdr3_nt: TGTGCCAGCAGCTCGCAACCGGGACAGATGGCTTTCTTT; cdr3_aa: CASSSQPGQMAFF; d_call: TRBD1; cdr3_length: 13; clone_size: NA; v_call: TRBV7-2; j_call: TRBJ1-1
cdr3_nt: TGTGCCAGCAGCTTTACGGGGGAGCAGTACTTC; cdr3_aa: CASSFTGEQYF; d_call: NA; cdr3_length: 11; clone_size: NA; v_call: TRBV5-8; j_call: TRBJ2-7
cdr3_nt: TGTGCCAGCAGTCACTTTCAGGGTTATGAAGCTTTCTTT; cdr3_aa: CASSHFQGYEAFF; d_call: NA; cdr3_length: 13; clone_size: few; v_call: TRBV5-4; j_call: TRBJ1-1
cdr3_nt: TGCGCCAGCAGGACTCTAGCGCCTAGCTCCTACGAGCAGTACTTC; cdr3_aa: CASRTLAPSSYEQYF; d_call: NA; cdr3_length: 15; clone_size: NA; v_call: TRBV5-1; j_call: TRBJ2-7
cdr3_nt: TGCAGCGTTGGGAGTTCCCAAAGGTGGAAGACCCAGTACTTC; cdr3_aa: CSVGSSQRWKTQYF; d_call: NA; cdr3_length: 14; clone_size: NA; v_call: TRBV29-1; j_call: TRBJ2-5
cdr3_nt: TGTGCCAGCAGCTCGCAGGGGATAGATAATTCACCCCTCCACTTT; cdr3_aa: CASSSQGIDNSPLHF; d_call: NA; cdr3_length: 15; clone_size: once; v_call: TRBV7-2; j_call: TRBJ1-6
cdr3_nt: TGTGCCAGCAGTGGACGGACAGGGACGTTGAAATCACCCCTCCACTTT; cdr3_aa: CASSGRTGTLKSPLHF; d_call: TRBD1; cdr3_length: 16; clone_size: NA; v_call: TRBV6-1; j_call: TRBJ1-6
cdr3_nt: TGTGCCTGGAGTCTTAGCGGTTACGAGCAGTACTTC; cdr3_aa: CAWSLSGYEQYF; d_call: NA; cdr3_length: 12; clone_size: NA; v_call: TRBV30; j_call: TRBJ2-7
cdr3_nt: TGTGCCAGCACCCAGAGGGACAATGAGCAGTTCTTC; cdr3_aa: CASTQRDNEQFF; d_call: NA; cdr3_length: 12; clone_size: few; v_call: TRBV7-8; j_call: TRBJ2-1
cdr3_nt: TGTGCCAGTAGTATACAGGGGGCGAAAGGGTCACCCCTCCACTTT; cdr3_aa: CASSIQGAKGSPLHF; d_call: TRBD1; cdr3_length: 15; clone_size: NA; v_call: TRBV19; j_call: TRBJ1-6
cdr3_nt: TGTGCCAGCAGGAAGAGCGGGGGGGCCTACAATGAGCAGTTCTTC; cdr3_aa: CASRKSGGAYNEQFF; d_call: TRBD2; cdr3_length: 15; clone_size: NA; v_call: TRBV2; j_call: TRBJ2-1
cdr3_nt: TGTGCCAGCACCTTACTAACTAACTATGGCTACACCTTC; cdr3_aa: CASTLLTNYGYTF; d_call: NA; cdr3_length: 13; clone_size: once; v_call: TRBV6-5; j_call: TRBJ1-2
cdr3_nt: TGTGCCAGCAGCTTCGGGGAGAGCGGGATCTCCGGGGAGCTGTTTTTT; cdr3_aa: CASSFGESGISGELFF; d_call: TRBD2; cdr3_length: 16; clone_size: NA; v_call: TRBV11-2; j_call: TRBJ2-2
cdr3_nt: TGTGCCTGGAAGCGGCAGATGAACACTGAAGCTTTCTTT; cdr3_aa: CAWKRQMNTEAFF; d_call: NA; cdr3_length: 13; clone_size: NA; v_call: TRBV30; j_call: TRBJ1-1
cdr3_nt: TGTGCCAGCAGCCTGGGACAGGGATCGGGGGCCAACGTCCTGACTTTC; cdr3_aa: CASSLGQGSGANVLTF; d_call: TRBD1; cdr3_length: 16; clone_size: NA; v_call: TRBV7-3; j_call: TRBJ2-6
cdr3_nt: TGTGCCAGCTGGAGAGCGGGGACAGATACGCAGTATTTT; cdr3_aa: CASWRAGTDTQYF; d_call: TRBD2; cdr3_length: 13; clone_size: NA; v_call: TRBV7-8; j_call: TRBJ2-3
cdr3_nt: TGCAGCGTGAGGACAGGGGAGAATCAGCCCCAGCATTTT; cdr3_aa: CSVRTGENQPQHF; d_call: TRBD1; cdr3_length: 13; clone_size: NA; v_call: TRBV29-1; j_call: TRBJ1-5
cdr3_nt: TGTGCCACCATCCTTACCGGACAGGGGGATACTGAAAAACTGTTTTTT; cdr3_aa: CATILTGQGDTEKLFF; d_call: TRBD1; cdr3_length: 16; clone_size: NA; v_call: TRBV24-1; j_call: TRBJ1-4
cdr3_nt: TGTGCCAGCAGCGGACTAGCGGATGAGCAGTACTTC; cdr3_aa: CASSGLADEQYF; d_call: TRBD2; cdr3_length: 12; clone_size: few; v_call: TRBV9; j_call: TRBJ2-7
cdr3_nt: TGTGCCAGCGGAAGCGGGGGCCCCGGGGAGCTGTTTTTT; cdr3_aa: CASGSGGPGELFF; d_call: TRBD2; cdr3_length: 13; clone_size: NA; v_call: TRBV11-2; j_call: TRBJ2-2
cdr3_nt: TGTGCCAGCAGCTTTAGCGGGGGGCCTCGCACAGATACGCAGTATTTT; cdr3_aa: CASSFSGGPRTDTQYF; d_call: TRBD2; cdr3_length: 16; clone_size: NA; v_call: TRBV7-2; j_call: TRBJ2-3
cdr3_nt: TGCAGCGTTGAACGAAGGGGGACAGCAAAAAAGGGGCTTTACAATGAGCAGTTCTTC; cdr3_aa: CSVERRGTAKKGLYNEQFF; d_call: TRBD1; cdr3_length: 19; clone_size: NA; v_call: TRBV29-1; j_call: TRBJ2-1
cdr3_nt: TGCGCCAGCAGCTTTCGAGGGGGGGCAGGAGATACGCAGTATTTT; cdr3_aa: CASSFRGGAGDTQYF; d_call: NA; cdr3_length: 15; clone_size: NA; v_call: TRBV5-1; j_call: TRBJ2-3
cdr3_nt: TGCGCCAGCAGCCAAGATAAGCAGGGTCGCACCATATATTTT; cdr3_aa: CASSQDKQGRTIYF; d_call: NA; cdr3_length: 14; clone_size: NA; v_call: TRBV4-3; j_call: TRBJ1-3
cdr3_nt: TGTGCCAGCAGCCTGGCTAGCGGACAAGAGACCCAGTACTTC; cdr3_aa: CASSLASGQETQYF; d_call: TRBD2; cdr3_length: 14; clone_size: NA; v_call: TRBV3-1/TRBV3-2; j_call: TRBJ2-5
cdr3_nt: TGCGCCAGCAGCACTATAGCGGGGGGTTACAATGAGCAGTTCTTC; cdr3_aa: CASSTIAGGYNEQFF; d_call: TRBD2; cdr3_length: 15; clone_size: NA; v_call: TRBV5-1; j_call: TRBJ2-1
cdr3_nt: TGTGCCAGTAGTAACACAGAGAACAATCAGCCCCAGCATTTT; cdr3_aa: CASSNTENNQPQHF; d_call: NA; cdr3_length: 14; clone_size: NA; v_call: TRBV19; j_call: TRBJ1-5